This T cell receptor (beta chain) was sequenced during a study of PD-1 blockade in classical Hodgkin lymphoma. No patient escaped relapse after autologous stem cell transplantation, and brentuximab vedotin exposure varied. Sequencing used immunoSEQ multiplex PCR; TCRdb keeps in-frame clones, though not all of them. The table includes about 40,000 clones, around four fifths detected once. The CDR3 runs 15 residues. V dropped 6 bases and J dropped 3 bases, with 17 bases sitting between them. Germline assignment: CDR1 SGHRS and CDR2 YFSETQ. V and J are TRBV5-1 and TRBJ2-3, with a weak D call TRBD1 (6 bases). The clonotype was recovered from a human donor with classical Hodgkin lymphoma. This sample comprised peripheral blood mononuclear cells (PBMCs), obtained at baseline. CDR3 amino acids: CASTPQGRGTDTQYF. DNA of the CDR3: TGCGCCAGCACCCCGCAGGGGCGAGGGACAGATACGCAGTATTTT.